The clone carrying this T cell receptor (beta chain) is categorized as medium-sized. Its matching antigen is unknown. The sample comes from a study of T cells in localized non-small cell lung cancer. The repertoire was sequenced with immunoSEQ multiplex PCR; TCRdb's copy has only in-frame clones and lacks some. The sample has 1,500 to 2,000 clones, roughly 28% seen once. The study, taken as a whole, reports: When the top 100 tumor clones were examined, a median approximately 60 of them also appeared in the adjacent lung, which was paired and uninvolved. As only one tumor region underwent sequencing, heterogeneity remains possible.

Per germline, CDR1 LNHDA and CDR2 SQIVND (reference sequence). The CDR3 is 14 amino acids. V was pared by 9 bases and J by 6 bases, with 7 bases of the junction left unmatched. Sequencing was performed on lung tumor tissue, taken before any cancer treatment. The genes are TRBV19 and TRBJ2-1; 11 bases are shared with TRBD2. This receptor was taken from a woman aged 40 to 75 with stage I lung adenocarcinoma. CDR3 bases: TGTGCCAGCTCCGGGACTAGCGGTCCCAATGAGCAGTTCTTC. It translates to CASSGTSGPNEQFF.